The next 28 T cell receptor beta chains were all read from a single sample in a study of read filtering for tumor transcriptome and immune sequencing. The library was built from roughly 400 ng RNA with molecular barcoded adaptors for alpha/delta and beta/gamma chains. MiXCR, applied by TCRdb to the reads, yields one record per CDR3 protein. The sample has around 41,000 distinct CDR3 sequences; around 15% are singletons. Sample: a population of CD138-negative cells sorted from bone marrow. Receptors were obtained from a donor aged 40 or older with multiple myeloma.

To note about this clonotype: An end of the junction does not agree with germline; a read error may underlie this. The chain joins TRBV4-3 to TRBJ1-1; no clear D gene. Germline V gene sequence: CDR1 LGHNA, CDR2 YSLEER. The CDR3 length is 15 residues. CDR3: CVSSQESDGEAEAFF. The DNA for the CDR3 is TGCGTCAGCAGCCAAGAGTCGGACGGCGAAGCTGAAGCTTTCTTT.

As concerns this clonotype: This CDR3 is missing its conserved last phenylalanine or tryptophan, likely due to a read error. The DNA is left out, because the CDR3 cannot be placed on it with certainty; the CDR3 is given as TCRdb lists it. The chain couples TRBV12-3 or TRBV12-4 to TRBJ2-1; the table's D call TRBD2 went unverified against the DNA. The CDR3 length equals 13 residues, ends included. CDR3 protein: CASMASGGYEQLC.

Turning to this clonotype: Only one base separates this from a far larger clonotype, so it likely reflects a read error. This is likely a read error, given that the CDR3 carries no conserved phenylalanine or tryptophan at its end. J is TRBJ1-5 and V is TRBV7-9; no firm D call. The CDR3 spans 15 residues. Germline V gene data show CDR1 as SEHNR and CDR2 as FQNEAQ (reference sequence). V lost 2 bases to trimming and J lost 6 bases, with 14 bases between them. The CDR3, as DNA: TGTGCCAGCAGCTTATCAAAGGACCGCGGTCAGCCCCAGCATCTT. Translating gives CASSLSKDRGQPQHL.

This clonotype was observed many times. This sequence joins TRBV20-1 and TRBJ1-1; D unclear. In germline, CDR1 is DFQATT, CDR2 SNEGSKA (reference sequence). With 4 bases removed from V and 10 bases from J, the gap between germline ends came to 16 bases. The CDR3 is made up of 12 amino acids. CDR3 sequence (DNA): TGCAGTGCTACCCTTCCCTACGCCGGAGCTTTCTTT. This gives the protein CSATLPYAGAFF.

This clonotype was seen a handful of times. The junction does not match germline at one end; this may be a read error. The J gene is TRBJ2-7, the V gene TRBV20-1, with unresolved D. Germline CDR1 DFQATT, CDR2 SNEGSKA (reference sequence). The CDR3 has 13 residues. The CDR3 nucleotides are TGCAGTGCAGACGGCGGAGCCCCCTACGAGCAGTGCTTC. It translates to CSADGGAPYEQCF.

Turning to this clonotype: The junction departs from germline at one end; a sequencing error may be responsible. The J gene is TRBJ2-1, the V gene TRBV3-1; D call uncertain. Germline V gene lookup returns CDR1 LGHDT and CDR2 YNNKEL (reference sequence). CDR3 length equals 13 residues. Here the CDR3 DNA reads TGTGCCAGCAGCCAGACTTCCTACAATGGGCAGTTCTTC. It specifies CASSQTSYNGQFF.

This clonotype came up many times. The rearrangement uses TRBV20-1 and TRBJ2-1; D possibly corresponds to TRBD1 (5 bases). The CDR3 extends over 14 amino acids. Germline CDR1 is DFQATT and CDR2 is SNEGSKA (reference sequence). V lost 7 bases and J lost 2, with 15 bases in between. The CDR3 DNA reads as TGCAGTGGTCAAGGGGCAGGGCCCTACAATGAGCAGTTCTTC. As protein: CSGQGAGPYNEQFF.

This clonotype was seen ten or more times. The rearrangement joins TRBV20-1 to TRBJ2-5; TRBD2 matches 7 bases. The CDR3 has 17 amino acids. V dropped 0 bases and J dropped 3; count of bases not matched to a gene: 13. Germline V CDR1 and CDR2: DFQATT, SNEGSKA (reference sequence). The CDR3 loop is CSARDWGRLAMEETQYF. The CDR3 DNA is TGCAGTGCTAGAGATTGGGGCAGACTAGCTATGGAAGAGACCCAGTACTTC.

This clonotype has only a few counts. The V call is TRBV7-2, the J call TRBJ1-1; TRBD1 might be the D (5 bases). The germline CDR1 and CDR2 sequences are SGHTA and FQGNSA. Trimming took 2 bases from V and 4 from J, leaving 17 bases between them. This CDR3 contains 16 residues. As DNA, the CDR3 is TGTGCCAGCAGCTTAAATCCAGGGCGTGGGTCCACTGAAGCTTTCTTT. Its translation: CASSLNPGRGSTEAFF.

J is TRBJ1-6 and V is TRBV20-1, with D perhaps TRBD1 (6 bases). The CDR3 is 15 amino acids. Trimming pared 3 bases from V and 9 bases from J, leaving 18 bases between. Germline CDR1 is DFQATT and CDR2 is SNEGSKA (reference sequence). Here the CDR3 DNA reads TGCAGTGCTAGGTCCCTTGCAGGGGTAAGTTCACCCCTCCACTTT. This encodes CSARSLAGVSSPLHF.

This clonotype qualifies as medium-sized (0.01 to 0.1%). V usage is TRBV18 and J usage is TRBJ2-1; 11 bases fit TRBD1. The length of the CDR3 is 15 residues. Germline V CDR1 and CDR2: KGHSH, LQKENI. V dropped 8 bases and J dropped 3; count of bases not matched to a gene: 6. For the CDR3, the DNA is TGTGCCAGCAGCTCCGGGACAGGGGGCTACAATGAGCAGTTCTTC. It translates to CASSSGTGGYNEQFF.

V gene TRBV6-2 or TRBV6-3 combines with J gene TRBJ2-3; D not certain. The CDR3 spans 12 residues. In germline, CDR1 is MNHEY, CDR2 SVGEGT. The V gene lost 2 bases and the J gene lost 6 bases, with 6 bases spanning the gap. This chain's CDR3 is CASSYMQDTQYF. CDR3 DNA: TGTGCCAGCAGTTACATGCAGGATACGCAGTATTTT.

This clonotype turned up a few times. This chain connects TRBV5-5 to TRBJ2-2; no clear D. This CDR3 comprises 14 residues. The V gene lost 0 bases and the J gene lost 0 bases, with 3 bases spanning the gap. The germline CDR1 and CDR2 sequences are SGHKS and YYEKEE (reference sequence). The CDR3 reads CASSLDANTGELFF. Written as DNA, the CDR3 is TGTGCCAGCAGCTTGGATGCGAACACCGGGGAGCTGTTTTTT. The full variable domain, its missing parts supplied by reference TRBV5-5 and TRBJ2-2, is DAGVTQSPTHLIKTRGQQVTLRCSPISGHKSVSWYQQVLGQGPQFIFQYYEKEERGRGNFPDRFSARQFPNYSSELNVNALLLGDSALYLCASSLDANTGELFFGEGSRLTVL.

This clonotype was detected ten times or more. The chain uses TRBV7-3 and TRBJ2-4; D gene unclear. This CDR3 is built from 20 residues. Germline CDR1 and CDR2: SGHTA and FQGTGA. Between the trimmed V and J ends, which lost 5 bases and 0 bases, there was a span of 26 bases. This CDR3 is CASSPPMCITIHLAKNIQYF. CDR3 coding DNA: TGTGCCAGCAGCCCTCCGATGTGTATAACCATCCACTTAGCCAAAAACATTCAGTACTTC.

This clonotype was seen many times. The CDR3 loop reads CASSQGRSTGELFF. CDR3 coding DNA: TGCGCCAGCAGCCAAGGTCGCAGCACCGGGGAGCTGTTTTTT. The chain links TRBV4-3 to TRBJ2-2; D gene ambiguous. This CDR3 comprises 14 residues. Trimming removed 1 base at V and 4 bases at J, with 7 bases between. Germline CDR1 and CDR2: LGHNA and YSLEER.

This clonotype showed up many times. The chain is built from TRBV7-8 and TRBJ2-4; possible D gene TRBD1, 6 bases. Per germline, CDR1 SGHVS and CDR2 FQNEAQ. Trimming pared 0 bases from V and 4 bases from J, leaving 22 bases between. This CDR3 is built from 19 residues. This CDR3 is CASSLATRSGVGEKNIQYF. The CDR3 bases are TGTGCCAGCAGCTTAGCAACGAGGTCAGGGGTGGGGGAAAAAAACATTCAGTACTTC.

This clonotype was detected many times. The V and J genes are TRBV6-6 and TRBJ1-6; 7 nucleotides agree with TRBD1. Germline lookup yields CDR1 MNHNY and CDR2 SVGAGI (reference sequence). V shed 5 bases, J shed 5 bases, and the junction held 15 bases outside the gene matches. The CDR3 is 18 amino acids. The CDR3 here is CASSPVGGSGTDNSPLHF. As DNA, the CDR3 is TGTGCCAGCAGTCCCGTGGGCGGCTCCGGGACAGATAATTCACCCCTCCACTTT.

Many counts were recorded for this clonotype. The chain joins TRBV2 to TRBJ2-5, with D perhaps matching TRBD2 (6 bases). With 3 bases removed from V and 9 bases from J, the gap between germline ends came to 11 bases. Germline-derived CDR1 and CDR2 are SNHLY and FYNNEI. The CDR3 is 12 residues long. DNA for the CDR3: TGTGCCAGCAGTGATGACGGAGGGGCCCAGTACTTC. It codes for CASSDDGGAQYF.

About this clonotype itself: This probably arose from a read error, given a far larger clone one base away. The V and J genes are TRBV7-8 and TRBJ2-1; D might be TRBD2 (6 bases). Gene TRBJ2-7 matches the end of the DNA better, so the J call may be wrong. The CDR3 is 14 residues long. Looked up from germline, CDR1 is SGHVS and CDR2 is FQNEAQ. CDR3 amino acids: CASSLEGAGNEQYF. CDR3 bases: TGTGCCAGCAGCTTAGAAGGCGCGGGGAACGAGCAGTACTTC.

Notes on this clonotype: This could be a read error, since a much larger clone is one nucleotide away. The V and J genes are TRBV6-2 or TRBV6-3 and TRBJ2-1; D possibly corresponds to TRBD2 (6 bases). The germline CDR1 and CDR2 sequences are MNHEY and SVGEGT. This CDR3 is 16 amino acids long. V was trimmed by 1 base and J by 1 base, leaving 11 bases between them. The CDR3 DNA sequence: TGTGCCAGCAGTTACTTCCGGGGGAGGTCCTACAATGAGCAGTTCTTC. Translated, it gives CASSYFRGRSYNEQFF.

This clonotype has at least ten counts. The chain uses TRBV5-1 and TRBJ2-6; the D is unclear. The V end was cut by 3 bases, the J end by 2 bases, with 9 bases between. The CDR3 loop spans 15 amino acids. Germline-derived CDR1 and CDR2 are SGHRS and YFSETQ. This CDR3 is CASSYSQAGANVLTF. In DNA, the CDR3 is TGCGCCAGCAGCTATTCCCAGGCTGGGGCCAACGTCCTGACTTTC.

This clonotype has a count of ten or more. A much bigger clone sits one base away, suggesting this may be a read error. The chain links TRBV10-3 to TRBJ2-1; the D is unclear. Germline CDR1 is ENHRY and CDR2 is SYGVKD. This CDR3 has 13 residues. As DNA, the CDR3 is TGTGCCATCAGTGCAAGCTCCTACAATGGGCAGTTCTTC. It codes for CAISASSYNGQFF.

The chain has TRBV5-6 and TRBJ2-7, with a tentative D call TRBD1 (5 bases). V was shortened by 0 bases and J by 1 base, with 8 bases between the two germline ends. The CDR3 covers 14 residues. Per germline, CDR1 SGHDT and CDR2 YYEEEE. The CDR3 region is CASSLVDRSYEQYF. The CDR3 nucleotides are TGTGCCAGCAGCTTGGTCGACAGATCCTACGAGCAGTACTTC.

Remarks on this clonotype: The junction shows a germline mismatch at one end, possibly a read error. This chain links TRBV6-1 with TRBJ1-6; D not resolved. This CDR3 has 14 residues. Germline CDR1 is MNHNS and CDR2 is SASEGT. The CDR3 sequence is CASRGSPYNSPLHF. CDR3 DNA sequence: TGTGCCAGCAGAGGGAGCCCCTACAATTCACCCCTCCACTTT.

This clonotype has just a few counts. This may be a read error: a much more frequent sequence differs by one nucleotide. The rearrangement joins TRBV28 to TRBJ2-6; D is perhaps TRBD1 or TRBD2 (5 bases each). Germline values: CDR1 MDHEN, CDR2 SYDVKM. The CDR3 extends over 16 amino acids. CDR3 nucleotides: TGTGCCGGCAGTTTATGGGGGTCCTCTGGGGCCAACGTCCTGACTTTC. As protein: CAGSLWGSSGANVLTF.

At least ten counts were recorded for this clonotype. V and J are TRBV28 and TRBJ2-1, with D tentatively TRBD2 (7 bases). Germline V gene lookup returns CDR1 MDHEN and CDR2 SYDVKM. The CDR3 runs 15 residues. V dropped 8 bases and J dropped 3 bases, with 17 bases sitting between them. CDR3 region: CASGSAGAFYNEQFF. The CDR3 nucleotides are TGTGCCAGCGGCTCTGCGGGGGCCTTCTACAATGAGCAGTTCTTC. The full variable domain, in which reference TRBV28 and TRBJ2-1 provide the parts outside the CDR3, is DVKVTQSSRYLVKRTGEKVFLECVQDMDHENMFWYRQDPGLGLRLIYFSYDVKMKEKGDIPEGYSVSREKKERFSLILESASTNQTSMYLCASGSAGAFYNEQFFGPGTRLTVL.

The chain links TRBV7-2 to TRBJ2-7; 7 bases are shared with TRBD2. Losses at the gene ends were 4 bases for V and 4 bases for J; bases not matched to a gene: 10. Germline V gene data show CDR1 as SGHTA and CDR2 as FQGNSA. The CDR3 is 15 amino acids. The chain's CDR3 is CASSWSWGGSYEQYF. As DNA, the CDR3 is TGTGCCAGCAGCTGGTCGTGGGGGGGATCGTACGAGCAGTACTTC.

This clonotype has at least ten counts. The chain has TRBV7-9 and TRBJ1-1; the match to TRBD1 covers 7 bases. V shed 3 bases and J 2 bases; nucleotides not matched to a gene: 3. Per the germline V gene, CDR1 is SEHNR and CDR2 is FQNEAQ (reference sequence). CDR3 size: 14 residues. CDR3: CASSLGTDNTEAFF. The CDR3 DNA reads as TGTGCCAGCAGCTTGGGGACAGACAACACTGAAGCTTTCTTT.